This entry features one T cell receptor (beta chain) sequence. Its antigen remains undetermined. Base quality data are lacking; no much larger clone is found one base away. The CDR3 sequence holds 14 residues, the cysteine and phenylalanine included. Only the CDR3 DNA stays, 42 bases, in frame from base 1. Here V drops 4 bases and J drops 9 bases, and the junction holds 9 bases not matched to any gene. Per the germline V gene, MRHNA is the CDR1 and SNTAGT is the CDR2. Whole blood was collected in K2EDTA tubes by collaborating institutions according to the institutions' own protocols. For TCRbeta analysis, collaborators shipped samples as frozen whole blood, isolated PBMCs, or DNA extracted from either of those sample types. This sample is part of a study of blood T cell repertoires in COVID-19 (dated by TCRdb to 2020 to 2022). Background on the whole study: Samples covering the acute and convalescent phases of COVID-19 were provided by collaborators in the United States, Italy and Spain. The material from the prospective study consisted of cDNA or gDNA derived from T cells, B-cell-depleted T cells, or PBMCs. Deeply sampled blood TCRbeta repertoires from subjects exposed to, actively infected with, or recovered from COVID-19 were included in the dataset. The repertoires were released in a freely available public database intended as a resource for research on the immune response to SARS-CoV-2. Samples came from the ongoing ImmuneRACE study (first 160 participants) plus 1,254 subjects from 6 global collaborators. Sample metadata almost always included a de-identified subject ID, COVID-19 status, age in years and sex. HLA class I and class II types, where available, came from metadata supplied by the sample provider rather than from assay-based typing. General study outcomes and caveats: The amount of clinical and demographic metadata varied by source and participant and was provided uncurated.

TCRbeta CDR3 regions were amplified from genomic DNA using the immunoSEQ Assay, a bias-controlled multiplex PCR. The authors' pipeline ran thus. Nucleated cell counts per sample were estimated from amplification of reference gene primers within the assay. Sequence reads were collapsed and filtered to measure the absolute abundance of every unique TCRbeta CDR3 rearrangement. Productive Simpson clonality was computed per sample as the square root of Simpson's diversity index over productive rearrangements. TCRdb's version of the immuneACCESS table is confined to in-frame rearrangements and falls short of the full clone set. An unresolved V gene accounts for under half of the shortfall where checked; the remainder is of unknown origin. From that table come the V and J calls and clone size; the DNA was used to work out D and trimming. The sample data list 210,000 or so clones, and 85% to 90% of these were observed just once. Around 2.8% of the sample comes from the top ten.

The sequencing input was peripheral blood. The receptor comes from an older woman with acute or convalescent COVID-19. The sequence joins TRBV6-4 to TRBJ2-1, and 7 bases in between align with TRBD2. The CDR3 reads as follows: CASSAESGNPEQFF. The nucleotides are TGTGCCAGCAGTGCGGAGAGCGGGAATCCTGAGCAGTTCTTC.